Listed below are T cell receptor beta chains from one sample, sequenced in a study of technical replicates of blood from four donors. Measured with immunoSEQ multiplex PCR; TCRdb has only the in-frame clones, and not every one. In the table there are more than 80,000 clones, 90% to 97% of which are singletons. Sample: T cells isolated from PBMCs. The receptors originated from a human donor in good health. Both conserved end residues are trimmed from each CDR3. The D gene is left open where the match is weak. The size of a clone is reported for some rows only, either as once, few or many, or as a class for expanded clones.

D | V | size | CDR3
TRBD2 | TRBV2 | . | ASSGLAGLLSYEQY
. | TRBV19 | . | ASSIRSAAKQF
. | TRBV11-3 | . | ASSPEGGLNTEAF
. | TRBV6-5 | . | ASSYFAGEPPQH
. | TRBV28 | . | ASRSGSYEQY
. | TRBV28 | . | ASNLAGAENIQY
. | TRBV5-4 | . | ASSLRVAASSYNEQF
TRBD2 | TRBV2 | once | ASSVRTSGSHNEQF
. | TRBV28 | . | ASSMGGRVYEQY
. | TRBV10-1 | . | ASRRWATNTEAF
. | TRBV6-5 | once | ASSVGRSSYNEQF
. | TRBV9 | . | ASSVAGGDLLSGNTIY
. | TRBV19 | . | ASSKPGLPNEQF
. | TRBV4-2 | once | ASSQGGGVYEQY
. | TRBV6-5 | . | ASRPGYSGANVLT
. | TRBV14 | . | ASSQDYFEQY
. | TRBV10-3 | . | AIRPRRDTYSNQPQH
TRBD1 | TRBV7-9 | once | ASSLGQGIGTEAF
TRBD1 | TRBV19 | . | ASSWNRGPQETQY
TRBD1 | TRBV5-6 | . | ASSRDRETLRNTEAF